The clone carrying this TCR beta chain was counted many times. Its antigen remains unidentified. Generation of TCR beta libraries employed quantitative 5'-RACE incorporating molecular barcodes. One entry per CDR3 protein, called by TCRdb with MiXCR from the 5' RACE reads. The table records around 150,000 distinct CDR3 sequences, roughly 10% of them present only once. The V and J ends lost 4 bases and 6 bases respectively, with 10 bases between them. The CDR3 is made up of 12 amino acids. The germline gives CDR1 SGHRS, CDR2 YFSETQ. The record originates from a study of CD8 T cells in ankylosing spondylitis. Study-level results: What seemed typical of ankylosing spondylitis blood was a TCR beta motif built from 7 or 8 highly homologous variants. Earlier work had already found some motif variants in reactive arthritis synovial fluid and blood.

Sequencing input: blood, either unsorted or a sorted T cell fraction (not recorded which). The clonotype was recovered from a female donor with ankylosing spondylitis or in good health (not recorded which). The chain uses TRBV5-1 and TRBJ1-1, with D perhaps TRBD1 (5 bases). CDR3 nucleotides: TGCGCCAGCAGCCTTGGACATTCTGAAGCTTTCTTT. Amino acid sequence: CASSLGHSEAFF.